The 30 T cell receptor beta chains below were found in one sample sequenced in a study of vaccination effects on CD4 cells after COVID-19. Their antigen targets remain unknown. Generated by immunoSEQ multiplex PCR, the TCRdb table keeps only in-frame clones and is missing some. Among 30,000 or so clones listed, about 70% were seen once. Ahead of sequencing, the ViraFEST assay grew antigen-specific CD4+ T cells using viral peptide pools. It was after around 10 days of culture that CD4+ T cells were isolated. Two-dose BNT162b2 or mRNA-1273 vaccination was given to participants. Sequencing was performed on CD4+ T cells from PBMCs cultured with HCoV-NL63 spike peptides, taken after COVID-19 vaccination. These TCRs come from a human donor who received a COVID-19 vaccine.

This clone was recorded once. The V call is TRBV2, the J call TRBJ2-7, with 8 bases matching TRBD1. This CDR3 spans 16 amino acids. The trim removed 1 base at V and 0 bases at J, leaving 5 bases unmatched. Germline V gene data show CDR1 as SNHLY and CDR2 as FYNNEI. The CDR3 sequence is CASSEDRGAISYEQYF. The CDR3 DNA is TGTGCCAGCAGTGAAGACAGGGGGGCAATCTCCTACGAGCAGTACTTC.

This clone was observed a few times. The DNA of the CDR3 is TGTGCCAGCAGTGCTACTAGCGGGAGACTTCAAGAGACCCAGTACTTC. Residues: CASSATSGRLQETQYF. The chain uses TRBV6-1 and TRBJ2-5; TRBD2 matches at 11 bases. V shed 4 bases and J 2 bases; nucleotides not matched to a gene: 6. The CDR3 runs 16 residues. CDR1 and CDR2 (germline): MNHNS, SASEGT.

V and J are TRBV6-1 and TRBJ1-2; D is undetermined. CDR1 and CDR2 (germline): MNHNS, SASEGT. Deletions cut 3 bases from V and 8 bases from J, with 13 bases between. The CDR3 length is 13 residues. CDR3 loop: CASSETSSGGYTF. DNA for the CDR3: TGTGCCAGCAGTGAGACCTCTTCGGGGGGCTACACCTTC.

In its sample, this clone is medium-sized (0.01 to 0.1%). This rearrangement joins TRBV5-1 to TRBJ2-5; 9 bases fit TRBD2. Germline CDR1 is SGHRS and CDR2 is YFSETQ. V lost 4 bases, J lost 13 bases, and 5 bases stayed unmatched. This CDR3 is 11 amino acids long. This CDR3 is CASSTGLARYF. The CDR3, as DNA: TGCGCCAGCAGCACTGGACTAGCGCGGTACTTC. The complete variable domain, with remaining parts taken from reference TRBV5-1 and TRBJ2-5, reads KAGVTQTPRYLIKTRGQQVTLSCSPISGHRSVSWYQQTPGQGLQFLFEYFSETQRNKGNFPGRFSGRQFSNSRSEMNVSTLELGDSALYLCASSTGLARYFGPGTRLLVL.

This clone was detected only a few times. The CDR3 bases are TGTGCCAGCAAAGCGAGCGGCTCCTACGAGCAGTACTTC. It is translated as CASKASGSYEQYF. The chain recombines TRBV7-9 with TRBJ2-7, with D possibly being TRBD2 (5 bases). Germline V gives CDR1 SEHNR, CDR2 FQNEAQ (reference sequence). The length of the CDR3 is 13 residues. V lost 7 bases and J 0 bases, leaving 10 bases between the germline ends.

The chain is built from TRBV4-1 and TRBJ2-3; 7 bases fit TRBD1. Germline trimming cut 0 bases from V and 2 bases from J; bases unmatched to any gene: 8. This CDR3 comprises 17 residues. Germline V lookup: CDR1 MGHRA, CDR2 YSYEKL. CDR3 sequence reads: CASSQDTGTVFTDTQYF. Written as DNA, the CDR3 is TGCGCCAGCAGCCAAGATACCGGGACAGTATTCACAGATACGCAGTATTTT.

The chain links TRBV27 to TRBJ1-1, with 7 bases matching TRBD1. This CDR3 is built from 18 residues. The germline V gene encodes CDR1 MNHEY and CDR2 SMNVEV (reference sequence). V dropped 6 bases and J dropped 2; count of bases not matched to a gene: 18. The CDR3 region is CASRAGTVEGMSNTEAFF. In nucleotides, the CDR3 is TGTGCCAGCAGGGCGGGGACAGTTGAGGGGATGAGTAACACTGAAGCTTTCTTT.

The rearrangement uses TRBV3-1 (or the pseudogene TRBV3-2) and TRBJ1-2; 7 nucleotides line up with TRBD1. Unmatched junction bases numbered 9, after V lost 4 bases and J lost 7 bases. Germline lookup yields CDR1 LGHDT and CDR2 YNNKEL (reference sequence). This CDR3 has 14 residues. The chain's CDR3 is CASSPGTVRSGYTF. CDR3 nucleotide sequence: TGTGCCAGCAGCCCTGGGACAGTCCGGTCTGGCTACACCTTC.

The chain combines TRBV11-3 with TRBJ2-2, with 9 nucleotides matching TRBD1. CDR3 size: 18 residues. The V segment lost 0 bases and the J segment 6 bases; nucleotides outside the gene matches: 11. From germline, CDR1 is SGHNT and CDR2 YENEEA. CDR3 DNA: TGTGCCAGCAGCTTAGATCACTCCGGGACAGGGACGCCCGGGGAGCTGTTTTTT. It encodes CASSLDHSGTGTPGELFF. The whole variable domain, filled in from reference TRBV11-3 and TRBJ2-2, reads EAGVVQSPRYKIIEKKQPVAFWCNPISGHNTLYWYLQNLGQGPELLIRYENEEAVDDSQLPKDRFSAERLKGVDSTLKIQPAELGDSAVYLCASSLDHSGTGTPGELFFGEGSRLTVL.

The V call is TRBV18, the J call TRBJ2-1; maybe TRBD1 (6 bases). Trimming stripped 4 bases from V and 6 bases from J, with 10 bases between. This CDR3 spans 13 amino acids. The V gene's germline CDR1 is KGHSH and CDR2 LQKENI. In DNA form, the CDR3 reads TGTGCCAGCTCACTGGACAGACCCAATGAGCAGTTCTTC. Protein sequence: CASSLDRPNEQFF.

The chain recombines TRBV18 with TRBJ2-2, with TRBD2 matching 10 bases. The CDR3 consists of 17 residues. Germline V gives CDR1 KGHSH, CDR2 LQKENI. V lost 3 bases to trimming and J lost 1 base; unmatched junction nucleotides: 5. CDR3 region: CASSPASGGLNTGELFF. CDR3 bases: TGTGCCAGCTCACCGGCTAGCGGGGGCCTGAACACCGGGGAGCTGTTTTTT.

The V gene is TRBV5-1, the J gene TRBJ1-2, with TRBD1 identical over 11 bases. After removal of 4 bases from V and 8 bases from J, the junction contained 4 bases not matched to a gene. From germline, CDR1 is SGHRS and CDR2 YFSETQ. The CDR3 has 13 residues. The CDR3 loop reads CASSQDRGRGYTF. The CDR3 DNA follows: TGCGCCAGCAGCCAGGACAGGGGGCGCGGCTACACCTTC. Filled out from reference TRBV5-1 and TRBJ1-2, the complete variable domain reads KAGVTQTPRYLIKTRGQQVTLSCSPISGHRSVSWYQQTPGQGLQFLFEYFSETQRNKGNFPGRFSGRQFSNSRSEMNVSTLELGDSALYLCASSQDRGRGYTFGSGTRLTVV.

The V and J genes are TRBV9 and TRBJ2-3; D is unclear. The V end was cut by 0 bases, the J end by 0 bases, with 8 bases between. This CDR3 contains 15 residues. The germline V gene has CDR1 SGDLS and CDR2 YYNGEE. CDR3: CASSVGLLSTDTQYF. The CDR3 DNA reads TGTGCCAGCAGCGTAGGACTCCTTAGCACAGATACGCAGTATTTT.

A word on this clone: An end of the junction does not agree with germline; a read error may underlie this. V is TRBV18 and J is TRBJ1-1; D not certain. Germline CDR1 is KGHSH and CDR2 is LQKENI. The CDR3 loop spans 15 amino acids. The CDR3 DNA sequence: TGTGCCAGCTCAGCAATAGACGGGAGGAACGCTGAAGCTTTCTTT. Its protein product is CASSAIDGRNAEAFF.

The V call is TRBV5-1, the J call TRBJ2-3, with 7 bases lining up with TRBD2. The CDR3 covers 15 residues. CDR1 and CDR2 from the germline V gene are SGHRS and YFSETQ. Trimming cost V 0 bases and J 6 bases; bases outside gene matches: 7. This CDR3 reads CASSLGGLGRDTQYF. CDR3 coding DNA: TGCGCCAGCAGCTTGGGAGGACTAGGGCGGGATACGCAGTATTTT.

V and J are TRBV11-3 and TRBJ2-7; D perhaps matches TRBD2 (5 bases). The CDR3 contains 14 residues. Germline CDR1 and CDR2: SGHNT and YENEEA. V shed 1 base and J shed 0 bases, with 7 bases lying between them. The CDR3 nucleotides read TGTGCCAGCAGCTTAGGAGGGAGCTCCTACGAGCAGTACTTC. This codes for CASSLGGSSYEQYF.

J is TRBJ1-3 and V is TRBV19; no clear D gene. In germline, CDR1 is LNHDA, CDR2 SQIVND (reference sequence). Trimming took off 5 bases at V and 0 bases at J, with 11 bases between the two ends. This CDR3 is 15 amino acids long. The CDR3 reads CASSYSVVSGNTIYF. The CDR3 nucleotides are TGTGCCAGTAGTTACTCCGTGGTCTCTGGAAACACCATATATTTT. The whole variable domain, filled in from reference TRBV19 and TRBJ1-3, reads DGGITQSPKYLFRKEGQNVTLSCEQNLNHDAMYWYRQDPGQGLRLIYYSQIVNDFQKGDIAEGYSVSREKKESFPLTVTSAQKNPTAFYLCASSYSVVSGNTIYFGEGSWLTVV.

V and J are TRBV19 and TRBJ2-7; TRBD1 agrees at 8 bases. Germline values: CDR1 LNHDA, CDR2 SQIVND (reference sequence). The CDR3 runs to 12 residues. V lost 6 bases and J lost 6; bases outside the gene matches: 4. CDR3 DNA: TGTGCCAGTAGCCTACAGGGGGGCGAGCAGTACTTC. This gives the protein CASSLQGGEQYF.

This chain links TRBV6-5 with TRBJ1-4; TRBD1 matches 9 bases. This CDR3 is built from 14 residues. Germline values: CDR1 MNHEY, CDR2 SVGAGI. V gave up 6 bases and J gave up 4 bases; unmatched junction bases: 3. For the CDR3, the DNA is TGTGCCAGCAGGGGGACAGGGAGTAATGAAAAACTGTTTTTT. It codes for CASRGTGSNEKLFF.

This clone was detected a few times. The rearrangement joins TRBV24-1 to TRBJ1-1, with D possibly matching TRBD1 (5 bases). The V and J ends lost 8 bases and 7 bases respectively, with 13 bases between them. This CDR3 has 12 residues. Per the germline V gene, CDR1 is KGHDR and CDR2 is SFDVKD. This chain's CDR3 is CATKDNLGEAFF. CDR3 DNA sequence: TGTGCCACCAAGGACAATCTGGGTGAAGCTTTCTTT.

V usage is TRBV7-9 and J usage is TRBJ2-2; the match to TRBD2 covers 8 bases. The CDR3 extends over 17 amino acids. The germline V gene encodes CDR1 SEHNR and CDR2 FQNEAQ (reference sequence). The V and J ends lost 7 bases and 4 bases, in that order; junction bases with no gene match: 14. The chain's CDR3 is CASNPRATGGVTGELFF. The CDR3 DNA sequence: TGTGCCAGCAATCCCCGGGCCACCGGGGGGGTCACCGGGGAGCTGTTTTTT.

The chain combines TRBV27 with TRBJ1-2; D is undetermined. CDR3 size: 13 residues. Trimming stripped 1 base from V and 5 bases from J, with 8 bases between. The germline V gene encodes CDR1 MNHEY and CDR2 SMNVEV (reference sequence). The CDR3 nucleotides read TGTGCCAGCAGTTTATATGGCGGGTATGGCTACACCTTC. Its translation: CASSLYGGYGYTF.

The J gene is TRBJ2-7, the V gene TRBV5-1; D unresolved. V shed 0 bases and J shed 4 bases, with 11 bases lying between them. The CDR3 is made up of 14 amino acids. CDR1 is SGHRS, CDR2 YFSETQ, per germline. In DNA, the CDR3 is TGCGCCAGCAGCTTGGAAATGGGTGGATACGAGCAGTACTTC. Amino acids: CASSLEMGGYEQYF.

The chain is built from TRBV12-5 and TRBJ2-1, with D perhaps matching TRBD2 (5 bases). The germline V gene encodes CDR1 LGHNT and CDR2 FRNRAP. V was cut by 6 bases and J by 0 bases, with 18 bases left in between. CDR3 length: 17 residues. CDR3 coding DNA: TGTGCTAGTGGCCCCGTTTTGAGCGGTAGCTCCTACAATGAGCAGTTCTTC. Translated, it gives CASGPVLSGSSYNEQFF.

The chain joins TRBV19 to TRBJ1-5; D might be TRBD1 (6 bases). V shed 1 base and J shed 4 bases, with 8 bases lying between them. Germline CDR1 and CDR2: LNHDA and SQIVND (reference sequence). This CDR3 has 14 amino acids. DNA of the CDR3: TGTGCCAGTAGTATAGTTGGACAGAATCAGCCCCAGCATTTT. Its translation: CASSIVGQNQPQHF.

The J gene is TRBJ1-2, the V gene TRBV29-1; TRBD1 matches at 11 bases. Per the germline V gene, CDR1 is SQVTM and CDR2 is ANQGSEA. The CDR3 is 14 amino acids. J lost 8 bases, V lost 2 bases, and 7 bases had no gene match. The CDR3: CSVERGTGGSGYTF. For the CDR3, the DNA is TGCAGCGTTGAACGAGGGACAGGGGGTTCCGGCTACACCTTC.

J is TRBJ2-1 and V is TRBV5-1; D remains ambiguous. In germline, CDR1 is SGHRS, CDR2 YFSETQ. The CDR3 sequence is 16 residues long. With 1 base removed from V and 3 bases from J, the gap between germline ends came to 14 bases. The CDR3 sequence: CASSLQPVSLYNEQFF. CDR3 bases: TGCGCCAGCAGCTTGCAGCCGGTGAGCCTCTACAATGAGCAGTTCTTC.

For this clone: The junction departs from the called germline gene at one end, perhaps through a read error. This chain joins TRBV27 and TRBJ2-1; possibly TRBD2 for D (6 bases). The CDR3 sequence is 15 residues long. CDR1 is MNHEY, CDR2 SMNVEV, per germline (reference sequence). The CDR3 sequence: CASSLYGRDYNEQFF. The CDR3 DNA reads TGTGCCAGCAGCTTATACGGGCGGGACTACAATGAGCAGTTCTTC.

This clone was seen a handful of times. CDR3 nucleotide sequence: TGTGCCAGCAGCGCCGGACCTAATAGCAATCAGCCCCAGCATTTT. Translating it yields CASSAGPNSNQPQHF. The chain couples TRBV9 to TRBJ1-5; D gene uncertain. Trimming stripped 3 bases from V and 0 bases from J, with 10 bases between. This CDR3 is built from 15 residues. Germline CDR1 SGDLS, CDR2 YYNGEE.

The V and J genes are TRBV10-3 and TRBJ2-7; D tentatively fits TRBD1 or TRBD2 (5 bases each). Germline V gives CDR1 ENHRY, CDR2 SYGVKD. Trimming pared 0 bases from V and 3 bases from J, leaving 12 bases between. This CDR3 is 15 amino acids long. In DNA, the CDR3 is TGTGCCATCAGTGAGTCGTCGGGGCTAGTCTACGAGCAGTACTTC. Translation gives CAISESSGLVYEQYF.